Listed below are T cell receptor beta chains from one sample, sequenced in a study of blood T cell repertoires in COVID-19. This table comes from immunoSEQ multiplex PCR, and its TCRdb copy is limited to in-frame clones, with some not included. The sample yields 200,000 to 300,000 clones, around 90% seen once. The sequenced material came from peripheral blood. The receptors come from a man older than 75 with acute or convalescent COVID-19. Each CDR3 is given with its conserved first and last residue. D genes are given only for firm matches. Rows may omit the clone size; those that give it use once, few, many or a size class.

TRBJ1-1 TRBV27 . TRBD1 CASSPHRGQVTEAFF TGTGCCAGCAGTCCCCACCGAGGACAGGTCACTGAAGCTTTCTTT
TRBJ1-2 TRBV7-6 . TRBD1 CASSFQLGGYYGYTF TGTGCCAGCAGCTTCCAATTAGGGGGCTACTATGGCTACACCTTC
TRBJ2-7 TRBV7-2 . . CASSSLSGVSSYEQYF TGTGCCAGCAGCTCCTTATCAGGGGTGAGCTCCTACGAGCAGTACTTC
TRBJ2-1 TRBV19 once . CASSIGRSSYNEQFF TGTGCCAGTAGTATAGGCCGTAGCAGCTACAATGAGCAGTTCTTC
TRBJ2-3 TRBV4-2 . TRBD1 CASSPRDRGALSTDTQYF TGTGCCAGCAGCCCCCGGGACAGGGGTGCGCTCTCCACAGATACGCAGTATTTT
TRBJ2-2 TRBV19 . TRBD2 CASKGGGNTGELFF TGTGCCAGTAAGGGCGGGGGAAACACCGGGGAGCTGTTTTTT
TRBJ1-5 TRBV6-1 . TRBD1 CASSELWTGGSNQPQHF TGTGCCAGCAGTGAGTTATGGACAGGGGGAAGCAATCAGCCCCAGCATTTT
TRBJ2-7 TRBV2 . TRBD1 CASSSIDRDDEQYF TGTGCCAGCAGCTCGATAGACAGGGACGACGAGCAGTACTTC
TRBJ2-7 TRBV21-1 . . CASSKGGTGTLEQYF TGTGCCAGCAGCAAAGGAGGGACAGGGACGTTGGAGCAGTACTTC
TRBJ2-1 TRBV29-1 . . CSVERAGVYNEQFF TGCAGCGTTGAGAGGGCAGGGGTTTACAATGAGCAGTTCTTC
TRBJ2-7 TRBV19 . TRBD1 CASSIKGAGLAQYF TGTGCCAGTAGTATTAAGGGGGCAGGCCTCGCGCAGTACTTC
TRBJ2-1 TRBV6-5 . TRBD2 CASTSSGSYNEQFF TGTGCCAGCACCTCTAGCGGGAGCTACAATGAGCAGTTCTTC
TRBJ2-3 TRBV28 . . CASSLSGAKTDTQYF TGTGCCAGCAGTTTATCAGGGGCAAAAACAGATACGCAGTATTTT
TRBJ2-2 TRBV6-1 . . CASSELQGTGELFF TGTGCCAGCAGTGAACTTCAGGGCACCGGGGAGCTGTTTTTT
TRBJ1-4 TRBV27 . TRBD1 CASSIDRGGEKLFF TGTGCCAGCAGTATTGACAGGGGGGGTGAAAAACTGTTTTTT
TRBJ2-1 TRBV24-1 . TRBD2 CATSERTSRSYNEQFF TGTGCCACCAGTGAACGGACTAGCCGCTCCTACAATGAGCAGTTCTTC
TRBJ2-7 TRBV18 few TRBD2 CASSPTGTSGSGEQYF TGTGCCAGCTCACCTACCGGGACTAGCGGGAGCGGCGAGCAGTACTTC
TRBJ1-5 TRBV6-5 few . CASSYDDSPNQPQHF TGTGCCAGCAGTTACGATGACAGCCCCAATCAGCCCCAGCATTTT
TRBJ2-1 TRBV7-2 . . CASSPAGTRAYNEQFF TGTGCCAGCAGCCCAGCTGGGACACGAGCGTACAATGAGCAGTTCTTC
TRBJ2-1 TRBV9 . TRBD2 CASSVRGSYNEQFF TGTGCCAGCAGCGTGCGGGGGAGCTACAATGAGCAGTTCTTC
TRBJ2-7 TRBV6-6 . TRBD2 CASSLLAGYEQYF TGTGCCAGCAGCCTGCTAGCGGGCTACGAGCAGTACTTC
TRBJ1-6 TRBV2 few . CASLVTGYNSPLHF TGTGCCAGCCTCGTTACAGGTTATAATTCACCCCTCCACTTT
TRBJ1-1 TRBV11-3 . . CASSLTGDTEAFF TGTGCCAGCAGCCTCACGGGGGACACTGAAGCTTTCTTT
TRBJ2-7 TRBV5-1 once TRBD2 CASSSGGSGRGNEQYF TGCGCCAGCAGCTCCGGAGGGAGCGGGAGAGGGAACGAGCAGTACTTC
TRBJ2-3 TRBV12-3/TRBV12-4 . . CASSFGWGNTQYF TGTGCCAGCAGTTTTGGGTGGGGCAATACGCAGTATTTT
TRBJ1-1 TRBV7-2 . . CASSLRLSENTEAFF TGTGCCAGCAGCTTAAGACTCTCGGAGAACACTGAAGCTTTCTTT
TRBJ1-2 TRBV28 . . CASTQAYGYTF TGTGCCAGCACCCAGGCCTATGGCTACACCTTC
TRBJ2-5 TRBV3-1/TRBV3-2 . . CASSQGIVGQETQYF TGTGCCAGCAGCCAAGGTATAGTCGGCCAAGAGACCCAGTACTTC
TRBJ1-5 TRBV3-1/TRBV3-2 . . CASSHLEGKGPQHF TGTGCCAGCAGCCATCTGGAGGGAAAGGGGCCCCAGCATTTT
TRBJ1-4 TRBV10-3 . . CAIRGGESTGIEKLFF TGTGCCATCAGAGGGGGGGAATCGACGGGAATTGAAAAACTGTTTTTT
TRBJ1-1 TRBV9 . . CASSVVASGEAFF TGTGCCAGCAGCGTAGTGGCCTCAGGAGAAGCTTTCTTT
TRBJ1-4 TRBV4-2 . . CASSPAGNDEKLFF TGTGCCAGCAGCCCGGCCGGGAATGATGAAAAACTGTTTTTT
TRBJ1-4 TRBV5-8 . . CASSSGAIASNEKLFF TGTGCCAGCAGCTCTGGAGCCATTGCCTCTAATGAAAAACTGTTTTTT
TRBJ2-7 TRBV6-5 . TRBD2 CASRTSSALGDEQYF TGTGCCAGCAGGACTAGCAGCGCCCTAGGGGACGAGCAGTACTTC
TRBJ2-5 TRBV5-5 once TRBD1 CASSVTGGLETQYF TGTGCCAGCAGCGTGACAGGGGGCCTGGAGACCCAGTACTTC
TRBJ1-3 TRBV3-1/TRBV3-2 . . CASSQEAGPGNTIYF TGTGCCAGCAGCCAAGAAGCGGGACCTGGAAACACCATATATTTT
TRBJ2-1 TRBV19 . TRBD2 CASSSSGRAYNEQFF TGTGCCAGTAGTAGTAGCGGGAGGGCCTACAATGAGCAGTTCTTC
TRBJ1-4 TRBV12-3/TRBV12-4 . . CASSLRVNEKLFF TGTGCCAGCAGTCTCAGGGTAAATGAAAAACTGTTTTTT
TRBJ2-5 TRBV29-1 . TRBD1 CSVRDRGVETQYF TGCAGCGTCCGCGACAGGGGTGTGGAGACCCAGTACTTC
TRBJ2-2 TRBV3-1/TRBV3-2 . TRBD1 CASSPGTVLTGELFF TGTGCCAGCAGTCCCGGGACAGTCCTAACCGGGGAGCTGTTTTTT
TRBJ2-7 TRBV29-1 . TRBD1 CSVGTGGGEQYF TGCAGCGTAGGTACAGGGGGCGGCGAGCAGTACTTC
TRBJ2-5 TRBV20-1 . TRBD1 CSASSGQIETQYF TGCAGTGCTAGTTCGGGACAGATAGAGACCCAGTACTTC
TRBJ1-1 TRBV27 once TRBD1 CASSNRGITEAFF TGTGCCAGCAGTAACAGGGGGATTACTGAAGCTTTCTTT
TRBJ2-1 TRBV7-3 . TRBD2 CASSSTGTSLINEQFF TGTGCCAGCAGCTCCACCGGGACTAGCTTAATAAATGAGCAGTTCTTC
TRBJ1-1 TRBV19 . . CASSSWANTEAFF TGTGCCAGTAGTAGCTGGGCGAACACTGAAGCTTTCTTT
TRBJ2-3 TRBV5-4 once . CASSLGEAADTQYF TGTGCCAGCAGCTTAGGGGAAGCTGCAGATACGCAGTATTTT
TRBJ1-5 TRBV9 . . CASSVGAGKNQPQHF TGTGCCAGCAGCGTAGGGGCAGGGAAAAATCAGCCCCAGCATTTT
TRBJ2-1 TRBV6-4 . . CASARLDGNEQFF TGTGCCAGCGCTCGACTAGACGGCAATGAGCAGTTCTTC
TRBJ2-7 TRBV10-3 . TRBD1 CAISEGQGYEQYF TGTGCCATCAGTGAGGGACAGGGCTACGAGCAGTACTTC
TRBJ1-3 TRBV7-9 . . CASSLGHSGNTIYF TGTGCCAGCAGCTTAGGGCACTCTGGAAACACCATATATTTT
TRBJ1-4 TRBV12-3/TRBV12-4 . . CASCTVNEKLFF TGTGCCAGCTGCACAGTGAATGAAAAACTGTTTTTT
TRBJ2-7 TRBV19 . TRBD1 CASSNRDSGTYEQYF TGTGCCAGTAGTAACCGGGACAGCGGAACCTACGAGCAGTACTTC
TRBJ2-5 TRBV11-2 . . CASSLVQFQYF TGTGCCAGCAGCTTAGTCCAGTTTCAGTACTTC
TRBJ1-5 TRBV6-5 . . CASSYTYRADGQPQHF TGTGCCAGCAGTTACACGTACAGGGCGGATGGTCAGCCCCAGCATTTT
TRBJ2-2 TRBV5-1 . TRBD2 CASSSLRGGLANTGELFF TGCGCCAGCAGCTCCCTCCGGGGGGGTTTGGCGAACACCGGGGAGCTGTTTTTT